This record looks at one T cell receptor (beta chain) sequence and its context. Its specific antigen is unknown. Base qualities were left out, and no much larger clone turns up one base away. This entry is derived from a study of vaccination and CD4 T cells after COVID-19 (dated by TCRdb to the early 2020s). In the study overall: SARS-CoV-2 positivity had been established in the convalescent patients by nasal swab PCR, and mild disease was recorded in under ten of these patients and severe disease in one. Six males and four females were included in the convalescent cohort, with two Hispanic individuals, seven Caucasians, two Asians and one multiracial person represented. Participants received two doses of either the Pfizer-BioNTech BNT162b2 vaccine (n=8) or the Moderna mRNA-1273 vaccine (n=2). Post-COVID blood samples were collected from convalescent patients a median of around 100 days after diagnosis, with a range of roughly 30 to 161 days. The time from the second vaccine dose to post-vaccine blood sampling had a median of approximately 72 days and ranged from about 12 to 250 days. For a few convalescent patients, samples were collected at an early post-vaccination timepoint (day 14) as well as at a late post-vaccination timepoint (days 161 to 241). The cultures were stimulated with overlapping spike peptide pools from SARS-CoV-2 and from the common cold coronaviruses HCoV-NL63, HCoV-OC43 and HCoV-229E. In control cultures, a CEFX viral epitope pool was used as positive control, an HIV-1 Nef peptide pool was used as negative control, or no peptide was added. The spike-specific CD4+ TCR repertoire was compared before and after mRNA vaccination in over nine COVID-19 convalescent patients and a handful of infection-naive healthy vaccine recipients. General conclusions and limits of the study: The study included relatively few convalescent patients and did not analyze early timepoints after natural infection. Of the vaccine-specific clones found in convalescent patients, nearly all (304 of 307) were mono-reactive for SARS-CoV-2 spike instead of being cross-reactive with common cold coronaviruses. Among convalescent patients, a median roughly 90% of the SARS-CoV-2-reactive clones seen after vaccination appeared only after vaccination, which suggests priming specific to the vaccine. The median count of SARS-CoV-2-reactive clonotypes went up from around 20 after infection to around 38 after vaccination, although the change was not significant.

What this sample's time point label stands for: late sampling 161 to 241 days after vaccination in a few convalescent patients. The treatment or condition label of this sample denotes: roughly 10-day PBMC culture with coronavirus spike peptide pools or control peptides (ViraFEST assay). The ViraFEST assay was used in the study, in which antigen-specific T cells were expanded with peptide pools and expanded clonotypes were subsequently identified by TCR sequencing. The positive SARS-CoV-2 PCR tests of the convalescent patients were dated from March to December 2020, before the Alpha, Beta and Delta variants emerged in the United States. Each well held 1.5 million to 2.5 million PBMCs cultured with about 9.8 ug/ml peptide pools in IMDM containing roughly 5% human AB serum and around 9 IU/ml IL-2. Half of the culture medium was replaced with fresh IL-2-containing medium on days 3 and 7. After around 11 days of culture, CD4+ T cells were isolated by negative selection using the EasySep CD4+ T cell isolation kit. Ficoll-Paque Plus gradient centrifugation was used to isolate PBMCs from whole blood, and the isolated PBMCs were then either used fresh or cryopreserved at -140C. Each culture condition was generally run in triplicate wells.

The library relied on PCR. DNA from cultured CD4+ T cells was subjected to TCR sequencing with the Oncomine TCR Beta short-read assay at the Johns Hopkins FTIC core. Genomic DNA was extracted from the cultured CD4+ T cells with the QIAamp micro DNA kit. The Oncomine TCR Beta libraries from cultured CD4+ T cells were pooled using unique dual indexes and then sequenced on an Illumina iSeq 100. The study's processing was this. Non-productive sequences were filtered out, and CDR3s that did not start with C, did not end with F or W, or were shorter than 7 amino acids were discarded. The MANAFEST web application identified antigen-specific clonotypes by comparing peptide-stimulated wells against reference wells and other culture wells. Positive clones required FDR below 0.05, an odds ratio above 5, and productive frequency above 0.1% in at least two of three replicate wells. Clonotypes that were significantly expanded in both SARS-CoV-2 spike wells and at least one common cold coronavirus spike condition were defined as cross-reactive. Using R version 3.6.1, CDR3 homology was evaluated through Levenshtein distances (stringdist) along with unrooted phylogenetic trees (ape). The raw public reads went through TCRdb reprocessing: fastp at Q25, MiXCR clone calling, in-frame beta chains kept. Entries are consolidated by CDR3 protein sequence, retaining the most common genes and DNA. What appears here as the V and J calls and clone size reflects TCRdb's work, not the paper's. In this sample the table shows more than 20,000 distinct CDR3 sequences, less than 35% of which occur a single time. Over 10% of the sample goes to the ten largest clones.

From its cysteine to its phenylalanine, the CDR3 spans 11 amino acids. The only DNA kept is the CDR3, 33 bases in frame from the first base. Deletion took 5 bases off V and 7 bases off J, with a span of 7 bases between the germline ends. CDR1 and CDR2 are read off the germline V gene as KGHDR and SFDVKD. Sequencing used CD4+ T cells from blood, cultured in vitro, obtained about 7 months after SARS-CoV-2 vaccination. This TCR came from a human donor who had recovered from COVID-19. The chain employs TRBV24-1 and TRBJ2-5; TRBD2 is perhaps the D gene, given 5 matching bases. The nucleotide sequence reads TGTGCCACCAGTGGGGCGGGGACCCAGTACTTC. This is translated as CATSGAGTQYF.